Listed here are 19 T cell receptor beta chains from one sample, sequenced in a study of early T cells in non-severe SARS-CoV-2 infection. TCRdb passed the 5' RACE reads through MiXCR, listing each CDR3 protein once. There are roughly 110,000 distinct CDR3 sequences in the sample; around 10% occur only once, and about 8% lies in the top ten. Sequencing was carried out using whole blood. Receptors were obtained from an adult who was a healthcare worker with PCR-confirmed SARS-CoV-2 infection or an uninfected control (not recorded which).

This chain connects TRBV28 to TRBJ1-3; D gene uncertain. The V and J ends lost 7 bases and 4 bases respectively, with 17 bases between them. The CDR3 sequence is 15 residues long. CDR1 and CDR2 (germline): MDHEN, SYDVKM. The CDR3 DNA reads as TGTGCCAGCACCCTGGAGAGGTTCGCCGGAAACACCATATATTTT. It codes for CASTLERFAGNTIYF.

This clonotype was detected many times. DNA for the CDR3: TGTGCCAGCAGCCCCCCTAGCAGGGTTCACGAGCAGTACTTC. Translation: CASSPPSRVHEQYF. V gene TRBV7-9 combines with J gene TRBJ2-7, with D perhaps assigned TRBD1 or TRBD2 (5 bases each). Trimming took 5 bases from V and 5 from J, leaving 16 bases between them. This CDR3 comprises 14 residues. CDR1 is SEHNR and CDR2 is FQNEAQ in the germline V gene (reference sequence).

The chain is built from TRBV28 and TRBJ2-7; D gene unclear. With 9 bases removed from V and 5 bases from J, the gap between germline ends came to 5 bases. Per germline, CDR1 MDHEN and CDR2 SYDVKM. This CDR3 comprises 9 residues. DNA for the CDR3: TGTGCCAGAAAACACGAGCAGTACTTC. This sequence encodes CARKHEQYF.

The table lists this clonotype with a few counts. The chain combines TRBV7-3 with TRBJ2-7, with 11 bases fitting TRBD2. Trimming removed 5 bases from V and 2 bases from J; junction bases left unmatched: 8. Germline values: CDR1 SGHTA, CDR2 FQGTGA. CDR3 length: 16 residues. This CDR3 reads CASSPDGTSGTYEQYF. The CDR3 DNA reads TGTGCCAGCAGCCCAGATGGGACTAGCGGAACCTACGAGCAGTACTTC.

This chain uses TRBV7-2 with TRBJ2-5; the D is unclear. V lost 4 bases and J 3 bases, leaving 9 bases between the germline ends. The CDR3 is 13 amino acids. Germline CDR1 SGHTA, CDR2 FQGNSA. The CDR3 sequence: CASSSRIKETQYF. CDR3 sequence (DNA): TGTGCCAGCAGCTCGCGGATCAAAGAGACCCAGTACTTC.

The chain joins TRBV6-1 to TRBJ2-7; 14 nucleotides line up with TRBD2. The CDR3 extends over 18 amino acids. V dropped 8 bases and J dropped 0; count of bases not matched to a gene: 12. The germline gives CDR1 MNHNS, CDR2 SASEGT. CDR3 sequence: CASFRGLAGGASSYEQYF. In DNA form, the CDR3 reads TGTGCCAGCTTCAGAGGACTAGCGGGAGGAGCTAGCTCCTACGAGCAGTACTTC.

Ten or more counts support this clonotype. The CDR3 here is CSASGGGANSYNEQFF. The CDR3 coding sequence is TGCAGTGCTTCCGGAGGGGGGGCTAACTCCTACAATGAGCAGTTCTTC. V and J are TRBV20-1 and TRBJ2-1; D perhaps matches TRBD2 (7 bases). There are 16 residues in the CDR3. CDR1 DFQATT and CDR2 SNEGSKA come from the germline V gene (reference sequence). V lost 5 bases, J lost 0 bases, and 17 bases lay in between.

The rearrangement links TRBV18 to TRBJ2-7, with D maybe TRBD2 (6 bases). V lost 3 bases and J lost 3, with 12 bases in between. Per germline, CDR1 KGHSH and CDR2 LQKENI. The CDR3 length is 14 residues. The CDR3 nucleotides are TGTGCCAGCTCACCGGTGGAGGGGCGCTACGAGCAGTACTTC. It yields the protein CASSPVEGRYEQYF.

This clonotype was seen ten or more times. J is TRBJ2-2 and V is TRBV28; 9 nucleotides agree with TRBD1. V gave up 8 bases and J gave up 4 bases; unmatched junction bases: 8. CDR1 is MDHEN, CDR2 SYDVKM, per germline. This CDR3 is 15 amino acids long. The CDR3 sequence: CASLTGTGPTGELFF. CDR3 bases: TGTGCCAGCTTAACTGGGACAGGGCCCACCGGGGAGCTGTTTTTT.

As regards this clonotype: This may arise from a read error, as a much more abundant clone is one base away. The chain employs TRBV6-2 or TRBV6-3 and TRBJ2-3, with unresolved D. The CDR3 loop spans 12 amino acids. Between the trimmed V and J ends, which lost 6 bases and 2 bases, there was a span of 6 bases. The germline gives CDR1 MNHEY, CDR2 SVGEGT. Written as DNA, the CDR3 is TGTGCCAGCAGCGAGTCCACAGATACGCAGTATTTT. Its translation: CASSESTDTQYF.

This clonotype was seen only a few times. V usage is TRBV11-2 and J usage is TRBJ2-7; TRBD1 is a possible D gene (6 bases). The V end was cut by 4 bases, the J end by 6 bases, with 16 bases between. Looked up from germline, CDR1 is SGHAT and CDR2 is FQNNGV. The CDR3 has 14 residues. The CDR3 DNA sequence: TGTGCCAGCAGCTCCCCGAGGGGCAGGGGCGAGCAGTACTTC. Translating gives CASSSPRGRGEQYF.

Ten or more counts support this clonotype. The chain couples TRBV7-2 to TRBJ2-3; TRBD2 aligns across 9 bases. Germline assignment: CDR1 SGHTA and CDR2 FQGNSA. The CDR3 length is 15 residues. J lost 2 bases, V lost 5 bases, and 5 bases had no gene match. The CDR3 protein is CASSIGLAYTDTQYF. DNA for the CDR3: TGTGCCAGCAGCATTGGACTAGCGTACACAGATACGCAGTATTTT.

This clonotype was observed many times. J is TRBJ1-5 and V is TRBV28; TRBD1 agrees at 8 bases. The germline gives CDR1 MDHEN, CDR2 SYDVKM. The CDR3 is made up of 13 amino acids. The V segment lost 8 bases and the J segment 7 bases; nucleotides outside the gene matches: 7. CDR3: CASRGQGRQPQHF. The CDR3 DNA follows: TGTGCCAGCCGCGGACAGGGAAGGCAGCCCCAGCATTTT. The full variable domain, its missing parts supplied by reference TRBV28 and TRBJ1-5, is DVKVTQSSRYLVKRTGEKVFLECVQDMDHENMFWYRQDPGLGLRLIYFSYDVKMKEKGDIPEGYSVSREKKERFSLILESASTNQTSMYLCASRGQGRQPQHFGDGTRLSIL.

V is TRBV28 and J is TRBJ1-2, with D possibly TRBD1 on 6 matching bases. Trimming removed 3 bases at V and 8 bases at J, with 13 bases between. The germline gives CDR1 MDHEN, CDR2 SYDVKM. The CDR3 totals 13 residues. The CDR3 bases are TGTGCCAGCAGTTTGGGGGGCTGGGGAGGCTACACCTTC. This gives the protein CASSLGGWGGYTF.

This clonotype showed up many times. The V call is TRBV28, the J call TRBJ1-4, with TRBD1 identical over 8 bases. CDR1 is MDHEN and CDR2 is SYDVKM in the germline V gene. CDR3 length equals 15 residues. Trimming removed 5 bases from V and 6 bases from J; junction bases left unmatched: 8. The CDR3 protein is CASSTAGQGYEKLFF. Written as DNA, the CDR3 is TGTGCCAGCAGTACCGCAGGACAGGGATATGAAAAACTGTTTTTT.

This clonotype turned up a few times. The junction differs from germline at one of its ends, possibly a read error. The rearrangement uses TRBV20-1 and TRBJ2-7; TRBD1 might be the D (7 bases). Germline lookup yields CDR1 DFQATT and CDR2 SNEGSKA (reference sequence). This CDR3 is built from 13 residues. The CDR3, as DNA: TGCAGTGCTAGCTACAGGGGACTCCGGGAGATGGACTTC. Its translation is CSASYRGLREMDF.

The sample holds many counts of this clonotype. CDR3 loop: CASSSRSPNEQFF. The CDR3 coding sequence is TGTGCCAGCAGTTCCCGGTCCCCCAATGAGCAGTTCTTC. The rearrangement uses TRBV28 and TRBJ2-1, with D unclear. CDR1 MDHEN and CDR2 SYDVKM come from the germline V gene. Trimming took off 4 bases at V and 6 bases at J, with 10 bases between the two ends. The CDR3 runs to 13 residues. The full variable domain, rest sourced from reference TRBV28 and TRBJ2-1, is DVKVTQSSRYLVKRTGEKVFLECVQDMDHENMFWYRQDPGLGLRLIYFSYDVKMKEKGDIPEGYSVSREKKERFSLILESASTNQTSMYLCASSSRSPNEQFFGPGTRLTVL.

This clonotype was seen more than once but under ten times. The J gene is TRBJ2-7, the V gene TRBV20-1; 8 nucleotides line up with TRBD2. This CDR3 contains 14 residues. Germline CDR1 is DFQATT and CDR2 is SNEGSKA (reference sequence). Trimming took 3 bases from V and 0 from J; bases not matched to a gene: 4. CDR3 protein: CSARYLAGSYEQYF. Written as DNA, the CDR3 is TGCAGTGCTAGGTACCTAGCGGGCTCCTACGAGCAGTACTTC.

The table lists this clonotype with many counts. The rearrangement links TRBV2 to TRBJ2-3, with D maybe TRBD1 (5 bases). The germline V gene encodes CDR1 SNHLY and CDR2 FYNNEI. The CDR3 has 14 residues. V was shortened by 7 bases and J by 1 base, with 12 bases between the two germline ends. CDR3 coding DNA: TGTGCCAGCAACACGGACATTCGCACAGATACGCAGTATTTT. Residues: CASNTDIRTDTQYF.